Listed here are 27 T cell receptor beta chains from one sample, sequenced in a study of blood T cell repertoires in COVID-19 (dated by TCRdb to about 2020). Library creation used the immunoSEQ multiplex PCR assay. TCRdb took over this immuneACCESS table, retaining in-frame rearrangements with V and J assigned. Such tables are incomplete; in checked studies, under half of the missing clones stem from an unresolved V gene, and the remainder is unexplained. The sample data list tens of thousands of clones, and 75% to 90% of these were observed just once. The ten top clones hold 15% to 20% of the sample. Sequencing used peripheral blood. The receptors here all came from a human donor in a cohort sampled during active COVID-19.

CDR3: CASSRRGSYEQYF. The DNA of the CDR3 is TGTGCCAGCAGCCGCAGGGGTTCCTACGAGCAGTACTTC. The chain uses TRBV7-9 and TRBJ2-7; D possibly corresponds to TRBD1 (6 bases). CDR3 length equals 13 residues. Trimming pared 5 bases from V and 1 base from J, leaving 9 bases between. In germline, CDR1 is SEHNR, CDR2 FQNEAQ (reference sequence).

A single count supports this clone. V and J are TRBV30 and TRBJ2-5, with a weak D call TRBD2 (6 bases). The CDR3 extends over 13 amino acids. Trimming took 6 bases from V and 5 from J, leaving 16 bases between them. Germline loops: CDR1 GTSNPN, CDR2 SVGIG (reference sequence). Here the CDR3 reads CACHPGVVETQYF. DNA for the CDR3: TGTGCCTGCCACCCGGGGGTAGTGGAGACCCAGTACTTC.

This clone was seen a handful of times. The chain uses TRBV9 and TRBJ2-7; 8 positions agree with TRBD1. This CDR3 has 15 amino acids. Germline values: CDR1 SGDLS, CDR2 YYNGEE. The J segment lost 4 bases and the V segment lost 3 bases, leaving 9 bases of the junction unmatched. CDR3 nucleotides: TGTGCCAGCAGCGCCGGACAGGGCCCCTCGTACGAGCAGTACTTC. This translates into CASSAGQGPSYEQYF.

This clone has just a few counts. This sequence joins TRBV4-2 and TRBJ1-4, with D possibly matching TRBD1 (6 bases). The CDR3 is made up of 13 amino acids. Trimming pared 2 bases from V and 8 bases from J, leaving 9 bases between. Germline CDR1 is LGHNA and CDR2 is YNFKEQ. In DNA form, the CDR3 reads TGTGCCAGCAGCCAACCAGGGGAGGAAAAACTGTTTTTT. Translating gives CASSQPGEEKLFF.

The chain joins TRBV7-2 to TRBJ2-5, with TRBD2 matching 11 bases. V shed 5 bases, J shed 4 bases, and the junction held 9 bases outside the gene matches. The CDR3 extends over 16 amino acids. Germline CDR1 SGHTA, CDR2 FQGNSA. Here the CDR3 DNA reads TGTGCCAGCAGCCCAAGGACTAGCGGGTCTGGAGAGACCCAGTACTTC. Protein: CASSPRTSGSGETQYF.

The rearrangement uses TRBV18 and TRBJ2-2, with TRBD1 matching over 7 bases. In germline, CDR1 is KGHSH, CDR2 LQKENI. After removal of 3 bases from V and 4 bases from J, the junction contained 8 bases not matched to a gene. The CDR3 runs to 16 residues. This chain's CDR3 is CASSPSTGAVTGELFF. Here the CDR3 DNA reads TGTGCCAGCTCACCTAGTACAGGGGCGGTCACCGGGGAGCTGTTTTTT.

This clone was seen only a few times. The chain couples TRBV11-3 to TRBJ2-1, with 9 bases that match TRBD1. With 5 bases clipped from V and 7 bases from J, the junction kept 9 bases outside the gene matches. CDR3 size: 15 residues. The germline CDR1 and CDR2 sequences are SGHNT and YENEEA. This chain's CDR3 is CASSLLGTGWNEQFF. For the CDR3, the DNA is TGTGCCAGCAGCCTTCTAGGGACAGGGTGGAATGAGCAGTTCTTC.

This clone appeared once. The chain uses TRBV7-2 and TRBJ1-1, with 8 nucleotides matching TRBD1. The CDR3 runs 17 residues. Germline V gives CDR1 SGHTA, CDR2 FQGNSA. V lost 4 bases, J lost 1 base, and 11 bases stayed unmatched. The CDR3 spells CASSSYGQGRKNTEAFF. The CDR3 DNA sequence: TGTGCCAGCAGCTCCTACGGACAGGGTAGGAAGAACACTGAAGCTTTCTTT.

The rearrangement links TRBV7-2 to TRBJ2-7, with D tentatively TRBD2 (6 bases). CDR1 SGHTA and CDR2 FQGNSA come from the germline V gene. The CDR3 contains 14 residues. Trimming left V 5 bases short and J 8 bases short, with 19 bases between. The CDR3 nucleotides read TGTGCCAGCAGCCCGCCGGTGCGGGATGGGAAGCAGTACTTC. It specifies CASSPPVRDGKQYF.

The chain carries TRBV30 and TRBJ1-5; D not resolved. CDR1 is GTSNPN, CDR2 SVGIG, per germline (reference sequence). The CDR3 runs to 13 residues. V shed 2 bases and J shed 7 bases, with 12 bases lying between them. This CDR3 is CAWSREFVQPQHF. The CDR3 DNA reads TGTGCCTGGAGTCGGGAATTCGTCCAGCCCCAGCATTTT.

The rearrangement uses TRBV7-9 and TRBJ1-1; D uncertain. Trimming removed 7 bases at V and 2 bases at J, with 11 bases between. Germline-derived CDR1 and CDR2 are SEHNR and FQNEAQ (reference sequence). This CDR3 has 13 amino acids. The CDR3 nucleotides read TGTGCCAGCACCGAGCTCGTCAACACTGAAGCTTTCTTT. This sequence encodes CASTELVNTEAFF.

The V and J genes are TRBV21-1 and TRBJ1-5. TRBV21-1 is marked as a pseudogene. CDR3 length: 13 residues. The CDR3 reads CASSKGGNQPQHF. CDR3 sequence (DNA): TGTGCCAGCAGCAAAGGCGGGAATCAGCCCCAGCATTTT.

The rearrangement links TRBV28 to TRBJ2-7, with 7 bases identical to TRBD1. CDR3 length: 14 residues. Per the germline V gene, CDR1 is MDHEN and CDR2 is SYDVKM. With V trimmed by 6 bases and J by 3 bases, 8 bases remained unmatched. This CDR3 reads CASSRTGGNYEQYF. CDR3 DNA sequence: TGTGCCAGCAGCAGGACAGGCGGCAACTACGAGCAGTACTTC.

This clone was recorded only once. J is TRBJ2-7 and V is TRBV5-6; TRBD1 agrees at 7 bases. The junction had 10 bases not matched to a gene; V was cut back by 2 bases and J by 5 bases. This CDR3 is built from 15 residues. Germline V gives CDR1 SGHDT, CDR2 YYEEEE. The CDR3 spells CASSFPPGGLDEQYF. The CDR3 nucleotides are TGTGCCAGCAGCTTTCCCCCAGGGGGTCTCGACGAGCAGTACTTC.

This chain connects TRBV5-1 to TRBJ1-1; D unresolved. The CDR3 runs 13 residues. The V gene lost 2 bases and the J gene lost 7 bases, with 12 bases spanning the gap. The germline V gene has CDR1 SGHRS and CDR2 YFSETQ. The DNA for the CDR3 is TGCGCCAGCAGCTTCCAGGAAAGTGGTGAAGCTTTCTTT. It encodes CASSFQESGEAFF.

The rearrangement uses TRBV28 and TRBJ1-6, with D uncertain. This CDR3 is built from 12 residues. CDR1 and CDR2 (germline): MDHEN, SYDVKM. The ends were cut back, 4 bases at V and 6 bases at J, with 4 bases in the middle. Here the CDR3 DNA reads TGTGCCAGCAGTTGGAGTAATTCACCCCTCCACTTT. Translated: CASSWSNSPLHF. Full variable domain (rest looked up from reference TRBV28 and TRBJ1-6): DVKVTQSSRYLVKRTGEKVFLECVQDMDHENMFWYRQDPGLGLRLIYFSYDVKMKEKGDIPEGYSVSREKKERFSLILESASTNQTSMYLCASSWSNSPLHFGNGTRLTVT.

The table lists this clone with a few counts. The rearrangement joins TRBV4-2 to TRBJ1-2; tentative D call: TRBD1 (6 bases). This CDR3 is 14 amino acids long. The V gene lost 0 bases and the J gene lost 4 bases, with 9 bases spanning the gap. Per the germline V gene, CDR1 is LGHNA and CDR2 is YNFKEQ. CDR3 amino acids: CASSQDPGVYGYTF. The CDR3 DNA reads TGTGCCAGCAGCCAAGATCCAGGGGTCTATGGCTACACCTTC.

The chain is built from TRBV4-1 and TRBJ1-6; D remains ambiguous. V gave up 0 bases and J gave up 9 bases, with 12 bases separating them. Germline-derived CDR1 and CDR2 are MGHRA and YSYEKL. The CDR3 consists of 15 residues. CDR3 DNA: TGCGCCAGCAGCCAAGAAGGTCAAAGGAGTTCACCCCTCCACTTT. It codes for CASSQEGQRSSPLHF.

The sample holds a few counts of this clone. V gene TRBV6-5 combines with J gene TRBJ1-5; D unclear. The germline V and J ends were trimmed by 6 bases and 4 bases, with 10 bases remaining between them. Germline CDR1 and CDR2: MNHEY and SVGAGI. The CDR3 is made up of 13 amino acids. CDR3 coding DNA: TGTGCCAGCAGGTCAAACACAAATCAGCCCCAGCATTTT. Translated, it gives CASRSNTNQPQHF.

This clone showed up just once. The chain employs TRBV10-3 and TRBJ1-4; D may be TRBD1 (5 bases). V dropped 3 bases and J dropped 3 bases, with 8 bases sitting between them. This CDR3 comprises 14 residues. In germline, CDR1 is ENHRY, CDR2 SYGVKD. Written as DNA, the CDR3 is TGTGCCATCAGTGACAGGGTTCCTAATGAAAAACTGTTTTTT. Protein sequence: CAISDRVPNEKLFF.

This chain joins TRBV7-9 and TRBJ1-5; 7 bases match TRBD1. The CDR3 has 14 residues. Germline CDR1 reads SEHNR; CDR2 reads FQNEAQ (reference sequence). Trimming at V came to 5 bases and at J to 4 bases, leaving 5 bases not matched to a gene. CDR3 protein: CASSLQGMNQPQHF. The CDR3 DNA reads TGTGCCAGCAGCCTACAGGGGATGAATCAGCCCCAGCATTTT.

CDR3 in DNA: TGTGCCAGCAGCCAAGGCAAGGCAGGAAACACTGAAGCTTTCTTT. Translated, it gives CASSQGKAGNTEAFF. The chain employs TRBV3-1 (or the pseudogene TRBV3-2) and TRBJ1-1, with D uncertain. This CDR3 is built from 15 residues. V gave up 1 base and J gave up 2 bases, with 11 bases separating them. Germline CDR1 reads LGHDT; CDR2 reads YNNKEL (reference sequence).

Worth noting for this clone: The junction does not match germline at one end; this may be a read error. The chain links TRBV6-5 to TRBJ2-7; D perhaps matches TRBD2 (6 bases). Looked up from germline, CDR1 is MNHEY and CDR2 is SVGAGI. The CDR3 is 11 amino acids. Here the CDR3 reads CASRHPFPGDF. CDR3 DNA sequence: TGTGCCAGCAGACATCCCTTTCCGGGGGACTTC.

The chain joins TRBV5-1 to TRBJ2-7; D may be TRBD2 (5 bases). The CDR3 length is 18 residues. The ends were cut back, 0 bases at V and 4 bases at J, with 23 bases in the middle. Germline-derived CDR1 and CDR2 are SGHRS and YFSETQ. This CDR3 is CASSLEAGRPIKYYEQYF. DNA for the CDR3: TGCGCCAGCAGCTTGGAGGCGGGCAGGCCGATAAAGTATTACGAGCAGTACTTC. Drawing the rest from reference TRBV5-1 and TRBJ2-7, the complete variable domain is KAGVTQTPRYLIKTRGQQVTLSCSPISGHRSVSWYQQTPGQGLQFLFEYFSETQRNKGNFPGRFSGRQFSNSRSEMNVSTLELGDSALYLCASSLEAGRPIKYYEQYFGPGTRLTVT.

V usage is TRBV7-2 and J usage is TRBJ1-4; D is undetermined. The length of the CDR3 is 16 residues. Germline CDR1 SGHTA, CDR2 FQGNSA. V was shortened by 1 base and J by 8 bases, with 17 bases between the two germline ends. The CDR3 is CASSLDSQLIDEKLFF. The CDR3 DNA follows: TGTGCCAGCAGCTTAGACAGCCAGCTTATAGACGAAAAACTGTTTTTT.

CDR3 loop: CASSPGTSGRGNEQFF. The CDR3 DNA reads TGTGCCAGCAGCCCCGGGACTAGCGGGAGGGGAAATGAGCAGTTCTTC. V usage is TRBV5-4 and J usage is TRBJ2-1; 16 nucleotides match TRBD2. The CDR3 length is 16 residues. The ends lost 4 bases at V and 7 bases at J; junction bases unmatched: 5. Germline assignment: CDR1 SGHNT and CDR2 YYREEE (reference sequence).

The chain links TRBV9 to TRBJ2-5; TRBD1 is a possible D gene (6 bases). This CDR3 has 14 residues. V dropped 3 bases and J dropped 4 bases, with 13 bases sitting between them. Germline lookup yields CDR1 SGDLS and CDR2 YYNGEE. CDR3 in amino acids: CASSGDPRGETQYF. CDR3 in DNA: TGTGCCAGCAGCGGAGACCCCAGGGGAGAGACCCAGTACTTC.